The present TCR beta chain was sequenced within a study of shared clonotypes between healthy human individuals. Study summary: CD4 naive and memory got three plates each, CD8 naive two, CD8 memory one. Notes on the study in general: Only blood was sampled; tissue repertoires likely differ.

Sequencing was performed with immunoSEQ multiplex PCR; in TCRdb, only in-frame clones are kept and a portion is missing. The table includes over 950,000 clones, around 77% detected once. V gave up 6 bases and J gave up 5 bases; unmatched junction bases: 9. Per the germline V gene, CDR1 is MNHEY and CDR2 is SVGAGI. The CDR3 covers 14 residues. Comment on this clone: Its antigen is not identified.

This chain uses TRBV6-5 with TRBJ1-1, with 7 bases aligning to TRBD1. The specimen sequenced was memory CD4+ T cells from PBMCs. The subset: CD45RA-negative fraction. This sequence originates from a man younger than 35 in good health. Some clones in this sample may be carry-over from other donors' samples. The CDR3 protein is CASSLQGLGTEAFF. The CDR3 DNA reads TGTGCCAGCAGCCTACAGGGGCTTGGGACTGAAGCTTTCTTT.